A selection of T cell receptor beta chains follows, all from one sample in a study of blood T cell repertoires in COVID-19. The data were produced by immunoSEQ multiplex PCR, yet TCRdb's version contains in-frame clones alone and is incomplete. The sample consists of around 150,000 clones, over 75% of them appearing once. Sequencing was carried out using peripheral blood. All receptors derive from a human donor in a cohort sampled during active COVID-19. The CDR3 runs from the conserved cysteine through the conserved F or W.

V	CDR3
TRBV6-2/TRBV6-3	CASSYWANSNQPQHF
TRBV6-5	CASSRNRVNTEAFF
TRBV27	CASTPGRGNYGYTF
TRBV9	CASSLTLTSTDTQYF
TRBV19	CASSIVQATYNEQFF
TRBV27	CASSPSGSTSYNEQFF
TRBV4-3	CASSQDGQNSNQPQHF
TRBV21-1	CASSKAPGLEGNQPQHF
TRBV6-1	CASSEEAGGPYGTQYF
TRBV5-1	CASSWDMNTEAFF
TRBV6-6	CASTPGVSSTDTQYF
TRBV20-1	CSASPSGRSYTDTQYF
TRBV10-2	CASSVTGGTDTQYF
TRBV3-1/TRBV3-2	CASSPSGSGEQYF
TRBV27	CASRTGTGDHEQYF
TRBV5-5	CASSRGQGGRYNEQFF
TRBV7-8	CASSPGSGNTIYF
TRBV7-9	CASRRDRGNEKLFF
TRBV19	CASNRGDTEAFF
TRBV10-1	CASRVFLILTAASYNSPLHF